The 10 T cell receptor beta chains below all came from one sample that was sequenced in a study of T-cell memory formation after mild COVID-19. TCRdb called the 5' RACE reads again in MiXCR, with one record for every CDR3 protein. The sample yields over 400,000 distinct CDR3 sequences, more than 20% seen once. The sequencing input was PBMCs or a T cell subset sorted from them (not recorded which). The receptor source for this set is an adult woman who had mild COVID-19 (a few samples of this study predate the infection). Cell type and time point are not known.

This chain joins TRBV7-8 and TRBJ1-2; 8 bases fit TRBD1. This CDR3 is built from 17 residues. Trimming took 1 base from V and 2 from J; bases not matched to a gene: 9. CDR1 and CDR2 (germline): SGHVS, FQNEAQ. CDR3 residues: CASSLGALDRENYGYTF. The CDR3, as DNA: TGTGCCAGCAGCTTAGGTGCCCTGGACAGGGAGAACTATGGCTACACCTTC.

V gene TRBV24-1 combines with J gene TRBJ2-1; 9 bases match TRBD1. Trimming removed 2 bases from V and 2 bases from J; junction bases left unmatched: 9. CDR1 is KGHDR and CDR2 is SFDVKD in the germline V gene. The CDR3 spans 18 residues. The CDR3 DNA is TGTGCCACCAGTGATTCTTGGGGGACAGGGACTACCTACAATGAGCAGTTCTTC. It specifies CATSDSWGTGTTYNEQFF.

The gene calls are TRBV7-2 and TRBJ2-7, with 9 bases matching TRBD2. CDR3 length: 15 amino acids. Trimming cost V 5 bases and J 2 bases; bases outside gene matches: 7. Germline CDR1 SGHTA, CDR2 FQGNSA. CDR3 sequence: CASSQRGAVAYEQYF. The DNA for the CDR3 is TGTGCCAGCAGCCAGCGGGGGGCTGTTGCCTACGAGCAGTACTTC.

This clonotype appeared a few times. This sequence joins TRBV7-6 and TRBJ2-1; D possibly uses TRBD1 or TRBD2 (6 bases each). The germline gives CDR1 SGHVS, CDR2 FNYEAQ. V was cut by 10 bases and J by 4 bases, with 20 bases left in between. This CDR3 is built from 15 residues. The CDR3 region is CATRSLRGPYNEQFF. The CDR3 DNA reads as TGTGCCACACGATCTCTACGGGGGCCTTACAATGAGCAGTTCTTC.

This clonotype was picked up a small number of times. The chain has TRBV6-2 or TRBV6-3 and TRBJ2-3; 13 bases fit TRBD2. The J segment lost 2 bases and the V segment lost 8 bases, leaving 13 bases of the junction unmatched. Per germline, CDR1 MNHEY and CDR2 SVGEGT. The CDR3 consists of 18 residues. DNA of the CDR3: TGTGCCAGCCCCGGGACTAGCGGGGCCACGGGGCACACAGATACGCAGTATTTT. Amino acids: CASPGTSGATGHTDTQYF.

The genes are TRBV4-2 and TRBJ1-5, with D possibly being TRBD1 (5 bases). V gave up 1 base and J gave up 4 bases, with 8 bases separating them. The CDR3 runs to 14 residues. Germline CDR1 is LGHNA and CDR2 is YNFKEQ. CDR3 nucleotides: TGTGCCAGCAGCCAAGGACAGACAAATCAGCCCCAGCATTTT. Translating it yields CASSQGQTNQPQHF.

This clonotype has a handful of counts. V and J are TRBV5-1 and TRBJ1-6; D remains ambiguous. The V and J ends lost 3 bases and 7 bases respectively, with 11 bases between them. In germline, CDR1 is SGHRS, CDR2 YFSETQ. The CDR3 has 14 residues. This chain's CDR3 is CASSSELENSPLHF. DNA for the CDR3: TGCGCCAGCAGCTCCGAATTAGAGAATTCACCCCTCCACTTT.

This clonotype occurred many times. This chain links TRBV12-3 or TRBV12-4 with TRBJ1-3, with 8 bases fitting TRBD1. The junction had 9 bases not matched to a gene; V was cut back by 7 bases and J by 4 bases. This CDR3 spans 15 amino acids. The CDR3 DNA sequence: TGTGCCAGCACCGAGGACAGGGCCGTAGGAAACACCATATATTTT. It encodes CASTEDRAVGNTIYF.

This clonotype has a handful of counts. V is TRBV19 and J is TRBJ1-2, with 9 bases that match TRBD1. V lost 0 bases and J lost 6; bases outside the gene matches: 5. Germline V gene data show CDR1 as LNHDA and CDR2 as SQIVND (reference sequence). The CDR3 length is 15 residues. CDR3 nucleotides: TGTGCCAGTAGTATAGACGGTTGGGACAGGGATGGCTACACCTTC. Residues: CASSIDGWDRDGYTF. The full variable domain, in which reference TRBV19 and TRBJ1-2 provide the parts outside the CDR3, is DGGITQSPKYLFRKEGQNVTLSCEQNLNHDAMYWYRQDPGQGLRLIYYSQIVNDFQKGDIAEGYSVSREKKESFPLTVTSAQKNPTAFYLCASSIDGWDRDGYTFGSGTRLTVV.

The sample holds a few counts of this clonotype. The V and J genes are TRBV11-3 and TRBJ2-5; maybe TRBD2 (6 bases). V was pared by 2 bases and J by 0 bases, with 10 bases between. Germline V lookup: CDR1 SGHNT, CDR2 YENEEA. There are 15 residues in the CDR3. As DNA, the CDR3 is TGTGCCAGCAGCTTATCAGCGGGCAACCAAGAGACCCAGTACTTC. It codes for CASSLSAGNQETQYF.